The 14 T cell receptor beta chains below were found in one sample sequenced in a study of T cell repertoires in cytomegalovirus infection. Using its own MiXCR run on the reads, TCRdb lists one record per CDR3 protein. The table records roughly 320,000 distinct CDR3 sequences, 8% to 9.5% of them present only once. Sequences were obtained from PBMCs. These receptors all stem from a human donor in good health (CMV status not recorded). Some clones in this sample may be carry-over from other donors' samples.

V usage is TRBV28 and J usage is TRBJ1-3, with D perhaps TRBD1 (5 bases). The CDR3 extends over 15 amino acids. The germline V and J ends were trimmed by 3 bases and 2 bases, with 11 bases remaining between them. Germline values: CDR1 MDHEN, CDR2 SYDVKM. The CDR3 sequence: CASSFSTGTGNTIYF. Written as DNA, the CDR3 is TGTGCCAGCAGTTTCTCAACAGGCACTGGAAACACCATATATTTT.

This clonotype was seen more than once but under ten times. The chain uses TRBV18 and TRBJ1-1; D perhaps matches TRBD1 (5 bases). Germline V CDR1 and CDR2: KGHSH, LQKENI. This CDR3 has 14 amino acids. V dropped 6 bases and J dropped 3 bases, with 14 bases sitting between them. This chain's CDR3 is CASSGGAGHTEAFF. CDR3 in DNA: TGTGCCAGCTCGGGAGGGGCAGGCCACACTGAAGCTTTCTTT.

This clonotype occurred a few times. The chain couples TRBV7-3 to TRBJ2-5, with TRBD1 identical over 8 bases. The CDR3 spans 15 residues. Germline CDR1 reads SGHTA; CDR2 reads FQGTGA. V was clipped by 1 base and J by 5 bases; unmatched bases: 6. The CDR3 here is CASSLSSGGWETQYF. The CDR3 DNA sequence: TGTGCCAGCAGCTTAAGCTCAGGGGGCTGGGAGACCCAGTACTTC.

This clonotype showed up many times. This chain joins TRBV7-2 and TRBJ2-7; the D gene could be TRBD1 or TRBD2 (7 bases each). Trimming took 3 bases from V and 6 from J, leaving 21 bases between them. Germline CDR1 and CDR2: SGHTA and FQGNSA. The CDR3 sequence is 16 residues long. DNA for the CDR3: TGTGCCAGCAGCTTGGTCAGGGGGAGCGGGACCCCCGAGCAGTACTTC. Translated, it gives CASSLVRGSGTPEQYF.

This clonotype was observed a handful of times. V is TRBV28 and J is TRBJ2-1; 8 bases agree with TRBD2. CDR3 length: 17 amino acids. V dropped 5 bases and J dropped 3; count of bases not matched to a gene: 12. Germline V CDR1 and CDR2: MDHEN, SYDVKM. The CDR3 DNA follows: TGTGCCAGCAGTATCCTGGGAGCGGGGGCCATCTACAATGAGCAGTTCTTC. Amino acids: CASSILGAGAIYNEQFF.

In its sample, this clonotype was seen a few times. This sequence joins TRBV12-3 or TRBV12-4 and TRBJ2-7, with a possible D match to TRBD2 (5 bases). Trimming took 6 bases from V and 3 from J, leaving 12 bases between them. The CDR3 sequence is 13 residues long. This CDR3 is CASSRSGYYEQYF. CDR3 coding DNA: TGTGCCAGCAGCCGATCGGGATACTACGAGCAGTACTTC.

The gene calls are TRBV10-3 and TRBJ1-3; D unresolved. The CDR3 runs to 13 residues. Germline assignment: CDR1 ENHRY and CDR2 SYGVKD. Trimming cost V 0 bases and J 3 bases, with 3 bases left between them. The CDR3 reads CAISESFGNTIYF. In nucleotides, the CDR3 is TGTGCCATCAGTGAGTCGTTTGGAAACACCATATATTTT.

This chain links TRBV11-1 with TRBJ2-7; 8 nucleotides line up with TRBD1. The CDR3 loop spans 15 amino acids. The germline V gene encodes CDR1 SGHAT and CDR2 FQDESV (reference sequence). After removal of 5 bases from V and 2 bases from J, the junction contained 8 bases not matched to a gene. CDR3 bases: TGTGCCAGCAGCCCCTTTGGGACAGGTGCCTACGAGCAGTACTTC. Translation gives CASSPFGTGAYEQYF.

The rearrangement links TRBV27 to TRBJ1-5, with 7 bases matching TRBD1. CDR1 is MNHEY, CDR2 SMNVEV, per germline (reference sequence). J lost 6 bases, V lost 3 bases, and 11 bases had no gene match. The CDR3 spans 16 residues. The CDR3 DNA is TGTGCCAGCAGTTTCTCACCAGGGGGGCAAACTCAGCCCCAGCATTTT. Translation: CASSFSPGGQTQPQHF.

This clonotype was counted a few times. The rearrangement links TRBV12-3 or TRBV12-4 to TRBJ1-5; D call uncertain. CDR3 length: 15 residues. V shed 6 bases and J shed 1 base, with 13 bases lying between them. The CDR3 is CASSPTWQSNQPQHF. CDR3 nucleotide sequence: TGTGCCAGCAGCCCCACCTGGCAGAGCAATCAGCCCCAGCATTTT.

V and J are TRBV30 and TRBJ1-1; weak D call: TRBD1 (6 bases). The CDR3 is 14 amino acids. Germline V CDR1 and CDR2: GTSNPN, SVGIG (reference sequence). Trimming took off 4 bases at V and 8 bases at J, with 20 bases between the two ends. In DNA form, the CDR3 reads TGTGCCTGGACCAGGGGCGCCTCGACAAAAGAAGCTTTCTTT. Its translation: CAWTRGASTKEAFF.

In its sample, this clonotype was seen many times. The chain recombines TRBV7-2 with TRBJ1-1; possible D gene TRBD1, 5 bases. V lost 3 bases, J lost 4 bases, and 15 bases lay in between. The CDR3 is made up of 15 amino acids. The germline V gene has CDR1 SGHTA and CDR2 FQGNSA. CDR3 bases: TGTGCCAGCAGCTTGGCCGCAGGGCAGGGCACTGAAGCTTTCTTT. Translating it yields CASSLAAGQGTEAFF.

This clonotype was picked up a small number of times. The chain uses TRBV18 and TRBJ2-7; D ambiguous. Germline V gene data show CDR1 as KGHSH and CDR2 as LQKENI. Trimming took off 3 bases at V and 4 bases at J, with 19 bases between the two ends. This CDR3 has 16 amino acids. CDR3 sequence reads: CASSPQMGSGFYEQYF. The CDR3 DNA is TGTGCCAGCTCACCCCAAATGGGGTCCGGGTTTTACGAGCAGTACTTC.

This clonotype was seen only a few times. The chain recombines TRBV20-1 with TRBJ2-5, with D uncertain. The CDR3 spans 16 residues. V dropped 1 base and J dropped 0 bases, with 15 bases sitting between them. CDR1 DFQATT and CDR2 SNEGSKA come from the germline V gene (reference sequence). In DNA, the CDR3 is TGCAGTGCTAGAGTTCCCCCGGCCGCTTACCAAGAGACCCAGTACTTC. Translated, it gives CSARVPPAAYQETQYF.